The T cell receptor (beta chain) under discussion was sequenced for a study of blood T cell repertoires in COVID-19. Study at large: The origin of the acute and convalescent COVID-19 samples was the United States, Italy and Spain. From T cells, B-cell-depleted T cells, or PBMCs came the material, which was cDNA or gDNA.

Original methodology: Researchers report that nucleated cell counts were estimated from reference gene primer amplification. TCRdb keeps only in-frame clones here, not all; method: immunoSEQ multiplex PCR. V and J calls and clone size are given by that table; D and trimming were obtained from the DNA. The table lists about 240,000 clones, approximately 83% of them singletons. Germline assignment: CDR1 SGHVS and CDR2 FNYEAQ. CDR3 length: 14 amino acids. V dropped 1 base and J dropped 4 bases, with 8 bases sitting between them. Participants reported their clinical history, and cohort assignment relied on those reports.

Sequenced input: PBMCs or T cells enriched from blood (not recorded which). This clonotype was sampled from a woman aged 40 to 50 with acute COVID-19. V usage is TRBV7-6 and J usage is TRBJ2-1; possibly TRBD1 for D (5 bases). CDR3 region: CASSLEQAYNEQFF. As DNA, the CDR3 is TGTGCCAGCAGCTTAGAACAGGCTTACAATGAGCAGTTCTTC.